In its sample, the clone carrying this TCR beta chain was seen many times. The data belong to a study of T cells after yellow fever vaccination. TCRdb processed the 5' RACE reads anew with MiXCR; each CDR3 protein has one entry. Here the sample spans some 240,000 distinct CDR3 sequences, more than 3.5% being singletons. CDR1 SGHRS and CDR2 YFSETQ come from the germline V gene. The CDR3 covers 14 residues. V lost 6 bases and J lost 5, with 15 bases in between. The source of this sequence is a man aged 18 to 35 who received the YFV17D yellow fever vaccine. The rearrangement uses TRBV5-1 and TRBJ2-1; D uncertain. This sample comprised PBMCs, obtained 15 days after the yellow fever booster vaccination. The CDR3 reads CASNSRPWNNEQFF. The CDR3 DNA reads TGCGCCAGCAACTCAAGGCCTTGGAACAATGAGCAGTTCTTC.